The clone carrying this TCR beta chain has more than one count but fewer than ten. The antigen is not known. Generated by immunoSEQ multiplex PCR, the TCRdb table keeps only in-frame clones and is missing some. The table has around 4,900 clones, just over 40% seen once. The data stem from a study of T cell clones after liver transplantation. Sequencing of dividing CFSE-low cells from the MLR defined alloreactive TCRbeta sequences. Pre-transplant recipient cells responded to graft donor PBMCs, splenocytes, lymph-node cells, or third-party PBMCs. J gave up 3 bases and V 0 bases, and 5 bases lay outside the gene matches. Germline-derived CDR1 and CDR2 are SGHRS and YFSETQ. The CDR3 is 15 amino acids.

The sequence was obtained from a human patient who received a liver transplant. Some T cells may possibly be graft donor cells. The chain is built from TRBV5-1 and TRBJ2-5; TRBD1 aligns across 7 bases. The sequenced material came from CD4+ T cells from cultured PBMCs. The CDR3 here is CASSLVAGTEETQYF. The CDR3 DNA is TGCGCCAGCAGCTTGGTAGCAGGGACAGAAGAGACCCAGTACTTC.